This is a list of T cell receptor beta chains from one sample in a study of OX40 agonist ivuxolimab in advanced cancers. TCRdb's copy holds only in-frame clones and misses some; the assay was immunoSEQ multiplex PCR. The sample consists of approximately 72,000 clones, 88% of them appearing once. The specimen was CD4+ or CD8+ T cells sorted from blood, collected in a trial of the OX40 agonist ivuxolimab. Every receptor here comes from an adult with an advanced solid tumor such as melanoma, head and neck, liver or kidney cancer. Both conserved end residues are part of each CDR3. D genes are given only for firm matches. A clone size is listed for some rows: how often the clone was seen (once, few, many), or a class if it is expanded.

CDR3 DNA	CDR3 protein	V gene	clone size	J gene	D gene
TGTGCCAGTAGCACCCAGGCGTCGGGGGAGCAGTACTTC	CASSTQASGEQYF	TRBV19	-	TRBJ2-7	-
TGTGCCAGCAGCTTAAAATCAACCGGGGCGAACTATGGCTACACCTTC	CASSLKSTGANYGYTF	TRBV7-2	few	TRBJ1-2	-
TGCGCCAGCAGTCAATCCCGGCTAGCGGGCTACAATGAGCAGTTCTTC	CASSQSRLAGYNEQFF	TRBV23-1	few	TRBJ2-1	TRBD2
TGTGCCAGCAGCTTTCGGACGCCCGATAATTCACCCCTCCACTTT	CASSFRTPDNSPLHF	TRBV7-2	-	TRBJ1-6	-
TGTGCCAGTAGTACACGCAAAGTAGGACAGGGAGGAGGTTGGACTGAAGCTTTCTTT	CASSTRKVGQGGGWTEAFF	TRBV19	once	TRBJ1-1	TRBD1
TGTGCCAGCTCACCACAGGGGCCGGCGAACACCGGGGAGCTGTTTTTT	CASSPQGPANTGELFF	TRBV18	-	TRBJ2-2	-
TGCGCCAGCAGCGTAGGCCAGGGCTTTTCCTACGAGCAGTACTTC	CASSVGQGFSYEQYF	TRBV5-1	-	TRBJ2-7	-
TGTGCCAGCAGCTCTTTCGGGACCAGTTTGTATTTT	CASSSFGTSLYF	TRBV7-2	-	TRBJ2-3	-
TGTGCCAGCAGCGCTATGAACACTGAAGCTTTCTTT	CASSAMNTEAFF	TRBV9	-	TRBJ1-1	-
TGTGCCAGTAGTATCCCACAGGGCAATGAAAAACTGTTTTTT	CASSIPQGNEKLFF	TRBV19	few	TRBJ1-4	-
TGTGCCAGCAGTTACGACGACAGGGGTAATTCACCCCTCCACTTT	CASSYDDRGNSPLHF	TRBV6-5	few	TRBJ1-6	TRBD1
TGCGCCAGCAGTGCCTCATACAGGCTCGGGGATAGCAATCAGCCCCAGCATTTT	CASSASYRLGDSNQPQHF	TRBV10-1	many	TRBJ1-5	-
TGTGCCAGCAGCGGTGGAAACACCATATATTTT	CASSGGNTIYF	TRBV5-6	-	TRBJ1-3	-
TGTGCCAGCAGGGGGGAGGGTTTGGGGAATCAGCCCCAGCATTTT	CASRGEGLGNQPQHF	TRBV6-6	-	TRBJ1-5	-
TGTGCCACCGCGGCCCTAGATACGCAGTATTTT	CATAALDTQYF	TRBV7-9	-	TRBJ2-3	-
TGTGCCAGCAGTGTGTCGGGACAGGGTGCTGGCTACACCTTC	CASSVSGQGAGYTF	TRBV6-1	few	TRBJ1-2	TRBD1
TGTGCCAGCACCACTATGTCACAGGGGAACACTGAAGCTTTCTTT	CASTTMSQGNTEAFF	TRBV6-1	-	TRBJ1-1	-
TGTGCCAGCTCCCTTGAGACCGGGGAGCTGTTTTTT	CASSLETGELFF	TRBV18	-	TRBJ2-2	-
TGTGCCAGCTCGGACAGGTTCAACTATGGCTACACCTTC	CASSDRFNYGYTF	TRBV6-1	-	TRBJ1-2	TRBD1
TGTGCCAGCAGCTTACAGGGGTCCTCCTACGAGCAGTACTTC	CASSLQGSSYEQYF	TRBV7-2	-	TRBJ2-7	-
TGTGCCAGCAGTTCAATTACCGGGACAGACTATGGCTACACCTTC	CASSSITGTDYGYTF	TRBV6-1	-	TRBJ1-2	TRBD1
TGTGCCAGCAGCGTTGACAGGGGCTCCCGAAAACTGTTTTTT	CASSVDRGSRKLFF	TRBV7-2	-	TRBJ1-4	TRBD1
TGTGCCAGCAGTGTCAGAGGAGTTGGCACTGAAGCTTTCTTT	CASSVRGVGTEAFF	TRBV28	-	TRBJ1-1	-
TGTGCCAGCAGCGGGTTGACTAGCGGGGGGGCCAAGGAGACCCAGTACTTC	CASSGLTSGGAKETQYF	TRBV5-4	-	TRBJ2-5	TRBD2
TGTGCCAGCAGTCCTACAGGGGACTACAATCAGCCCCAGCATTTT	CASSPTGDYNQPQHF	TRBV5-5	few	TRBJ1-5	TRBD1
TGTGCCAGCATCCCGGGACTAGCGGGAGGTTTATACAATGAGCAGTTCTTC	CASIPGLAGGLYNEQFF	TRBV11-2	once	TRBJ2-1	TRBD2
TGTGCCGGGCGAGCGGGGGCGAACGGGGAGCTGTTTTTT	CAGRAGANGELFF	TRBV10-3	-	TRBJ2-2	TRBD2
TGTGCCAGTAGTCGAGCGGACATTCAGTACTTC	CASSRADIQYF	TRBV19	-	TRBJ2-4	-
TGTGCCAGCTCACCCAGACAGGGGACTCAAGAGACCCAGTACTTC	CASSPRQGTQETQYF	TRBV18	-	TRBJ2-5	TRBD1
TGTGCCATCAAGGTCCAGCCTAGCACAGATACGCAGTATTTT	CAIKVQPSTDTQYF	TRBV10-3	-	TRBJ2-3	-
TGTGCCAGTAGTTTCGGACTAGCGGGGGGGCAAGAGACCCAGTACTTC	CASSFGLAGGQETQYF	TRBV19	once	TRBJ2-5	TRBD2
TGTGCCAGCAGTTCAAACGACGGGACCTCTGGCAATGAGCAGTTCTTC	CASSSNDGTSGNEQFF	TRBV6-5	-	TRBJ2-1	-
TGTGCCAGCTCACCTTCGGGGGGGGCGGGTAATCAGCCCCAGCATTTT	CASSPSGGAGNQPQHF	TRBV18	-	TRBJ1-5	-